One sample yielded the 32 T cell receptor beta chains listed below, sequenced in a study of shared clonotypes between healthy human individuals. Naive CD8 cells were CD45RO-negative, positively selected for CCR7, excluding terminally differentiated effector memory CD45RA+ cells. Using immunoSEQ multiplex PCR, the repertoire was profiled, and TCRdb retains in-frame clones only, with some absent. The data show about 2.2 million clones, around 93% seen once. Input material: naive CD8+ T cells from PBMCs. The receptors here all came from a man aged 18 to 29 in good health. Some clones in this sample may be carry-over from other donors' samples.

J is TRBJ2-7 and V is TRBV7-9; the match to TRBD2 covers 8 bases. The V gene end was trimmed by 6 bases and the J gene end by 3 bases; junction bases not matched to a gene: 10. The germline gives CDR1 SEHNR, CDR2 FQNEAQ (reference sequence). This CDR3 is 15 amino acids long. CDR3 in amino acids: CASSSHREGNYEQYF. CDR3 DNA sequence: TGTGCCAGCAGTTCCCACCGGGAGGGTAACTACGAGCAGTACTTC.

The rearrangement links TRBV27 to TRBJ1-1; the D is unclear. Germline V gene sequence: CDR1 MNHEY, CDR2 SMNVEV (reference sequence). This CDR3 contains 14 residues. V lost 7 bases and J 1 base, leaving 13 bases between the germline ends. CDR3 amino acids: CASTYLGGNTEAFF. For the CDR3, the DNA is TGTGCCAGCACCTATCTCGGTGGGAACACTGAAGCTTTCTTT.

The chain is built from TRBV6-6 and TRBJ1-5, with 7 bases aligning to TRBD1. The CDR3 length is 14 residues. The germline gives CDR1 MNHNY, CDR2 SVGAGI (reference sequence). V was clipped by 5 bases and J by 2 bases; unmatched bases: 3. DNA of the CDR3: TGTGCCAGCAGTGACAGGGCCGGCAATCAGCCCCAGCATTTT. Protein product: CASSDRAGNQPQHF.

This chain joins TRBV27 and TRBJ1-1; tentative D call: TRBD1 (5 bases). Germline CDR1 reads MNHEY; CDR2 reads SMNVEV (reference sequence). The CDR3 runs 15 residues. V gave up 5 bases and J gave up 5 bases, with 18 bases separating them. The CDR3 DNA reads as TGTGCCAGCAGTCCCCGGGACTTTTGGGGGACTGAAGCTTTCTTT. This translates into CASSPRDFWGTEAFF.

The J gene is TRBJ2-1, the V gene TRBV4-3; the D gene is possibly TRBD2 (6 bases). The V and J ends lost 4 bases and 5 bases respectively, with 18 bases between them. From germline, CDR1 is LGHNA and CDR2 YSLEER. The CDR3 spans 16 residues. CDR3 sequence: CASSRILAGYDNEQFF. The CDR3 DNA reads TGCGCCAGCAGCCGCATACTAGCTGGGTACGACAATGAGCAGTTCTTC.

This sequence joins TRBV4-3 and TRBJ2-7; D call uncertain. The CDR3 length is 13 residues. CDR1 and CDR2 (germline): LGHNA, YSLEER. V gave up 1 base and J gave up 6 bases, with 10 bases separating them. CDR3 loop: CASSQVEATEQYF. CDR3 coding DNA: TGCGCCAGCAGCCAAGTGGAAGCGACCGAGCAGTACTTC.

A single count supports this clone. The V and J genes are TRBV13 and TRBJ2-7; 14 nucleotides align to TRBD2. The CDR3 runs to 16 residues. V lost 5 bases and J lost 6; bases outside the gene matches: 9. Germline assignment: CDR1 PRHDT and CDR2 FYEKMQ (reference sequence). CDR3 amino acids: CASSVHPGTSGSEQYF. The CDR3 DNA is TGTGCCAGCAGCGTACACCCCGGGACTAGCGGGAGCGAGCAGTACTTC. Full variable domain (remainder filled in from reference TRBV13 and TRBJ2-7): AAGVIQSPRHLIKEKRETATLKCYPIPRHDTVYWYQQGPGQDPQFLISFYEKMQSDKGSIPDRFSAQQFSDYHSELNMSSLELGDSALYFCASSVHPGTSGSEQYFGPGTRLTVT.

This clone showed up just once. The rearrangement links TRBV19 to TRBJ2-7, with no clear D. Looked up from germline, CDR1 is LNHDA and CDR2 is SQIVND (reference sequence). Trimming stripped 8 bases from V and 0 bases from J, with 14 bases between. This CDR3 contains 14 residues. The CDR3 sequence: CASANPKDSYEQYF. CDR3 sequence (DNA): TGTGCCAGTGCCAACCCGAAAGACTCCTACGAGCAGTACTTC.

This clone was seen once. The V and J genes are TRBV27 and TRBJ2-7, with a tentative D call TRBD1 (6 bases). In germline, CDR1 is MNHEY, CDR2 SMNVEV (reference sequence). The CDR3 runs 14 residues. V was shortened by 4 bases and J by 4 bases, with 14 bases between the two germline ends. The DNA for the CDR3 is TGTGCCAGCAGTTCCTCACTAGACAGGTACGAGCAGTACTTC. This translates into CASSSSLDRYEQYF.

V usage is TRBV5-1 and J usage is TRBJ2-1; 7 nucleotides match TRBD2. Germline V gene sequence: CDR1 SGHRS, CDR2 YFSETQ. Trimming removed 5 bases from V and 14 bases from J; junction bases left unmatched: 16. The CDR3 has 14 amino acids. CDR3 region: CASRDGGAGVSEFF. The CDR3 region has the DNA TGCGCCAGCAGGGACGGGGGTGCGGGAGTCTCCGAGTTCTTC.

The chain employs TRBV7-9 and TRBJ1-1; tentatively, D is TRBD1 (6 bases). V was pared by 1 base and J by 5 bases, with 14 bases between. Germline V lookup: CDR1 SEHNR, CDR2 FQNEAQ (reference sequence). The CDR3 has 15 residues. CDR3 bases: TGTGCCAGCAGCTTAGTCGGACAGCTCACAACTGAAGCTTTCTTT. Translating gives CASSLVGQLTTEAFF.

J is TRBJ1-4 and V is TRBV7-9; D possibly corresponds to TRBD1 (5 bases). V shed 1 base and J shed 5 bases, with 17 bases lying between them. The CDR3 totals 17 residues. The V gene's germline CDR1 is SEHNR and CDR2 FQNEAQ (reference sequence). The CDR3 sequence: CASSLGVRRQSNEKLFF. The CDR3 DNA sequence: TGTGCCAGCAGCTTAGGGGTGAGGCGACAGTCGAATGAAAAACTGTTTTTT. Complete variable domain (other parts from reference TRBV7-9 and TRBJ1-4): DTGVSQNPRHKITKRGQNVTFRCDPISEHNRLYWYRQTLGQGPEFLTYFQNEAQLEKSRLLSDRFSAERPKGSFSTLEIQRTEQGDSAMYLCASSLGVRRQSNEKLFFGSGTQLSVL.

Remarks on this clone: This sample includes further DNA sequences coding for the same CDR3. The chain employs TRBV4-3 and TRBJ1-5, with D possibly matching TRBD1 (5 bases). From germline, CDR1 is LGHNA and CDR2 YSLEER. The CDR3 covers 15 residues. The germline V and J ends were trimmed by 0 bases and 6 bases, with 12 bases remaining between them. The CDR3 region has the DNA TGCGCCAGCAGCCAAGATCGGGGCGGGGGTCAGCCCCAGCATTTT. Residues: CASSQDRGGGQPQHF.

V usage is TRBV10-1 and J usage is TRBJ2-7, with D hard to call. Deletions cut 6 bases from V and 1 base from J, with 16 bases between. Germline values: CDR1 WNHNN, CDR2 SYGVQD (reference sequence). CDR3 length equals 15 residues. For the CDR3, the DNA is TGCGCCAGCAGCGACGGACGAGATTTGTCCTACGAGCAGTACTTC. This encodes CASSDGRDLSYEQYF.

V and J are TRBV19 and TRBJ2-7; maybe TRBD2 (5 bases). The germline V gene has CDR1 LNHDA and CDR2 SQIVND (reference sequence). This CDR3 has 15 residues. Trimming stripped 0 bases from V and 5 bases from J, with 14 bases between. CDR3 loop: CASSIDGRALNEQYF. CDR3 DNA sequence: TGTGCCAGTAGTATAGATGGGCGGGCCCTGAACGAGCAGTACTTC.

In this sample, this clone turned up a few times. The chain employs TRBV27 and TRBJ1-1; D ambiguous. V was cut by 6 bases and J by 3 bases, with 11 bases left in between. The germline V gene encodes CDR1 MNHEY and CDR2 SMNVEV (reference sequence). The CDR3 runs to 13 residues. CDR3 in amino acids: CASRRLGDTEAFF. CDR3 bases: TGTGCCAGCAGGAGACTCGGGGACACTGAAGCTTTCTTT.

A note on this clone: This same CDR3 is encoded by further DNA sequences in the sample. J is TRBJ2-7 and V is TRBV27; the match to TRBD2 covers 8 bases. There are 14 residues in the CDR3. Germline assignment: CDR1 MNHEY and CDR2 SMNVEV (reference sequence). V lost 5 bases to trimming and J lost 3 bases; unmatched junction nucleotides: 6. CDR3 region: CASSPRGGDYEQYF. The CDR3 DNA reads as TGTGCCAGCAGTCCCCGGGGGGGCGACTACGAGCAGTACTTC.

The chain couples TRBV5-4 to TRBJ2-7, with TRBD2 matching 12 bases. The CDR3 loop spans 18 amino acids. The germline V gene encodes CDR1 SGHNT and CDR2 YYREEE (reference sequence). J gave up 6 bases and V 4 bases, and 17 bases lay outside the gene matches. CDR3 nucleotides: TGTGCCAGCAGCCCCGATGGGGCTAGCGGGAGGGCGGAGGGCGAGCAGTACTTC. Translation gives CASSPDGASGRAEGEQYF.

The chain carries TRBV12-2 and TRBJ2-7. TRBV12-2 is shown as a pseudogene. CDR3 size: 14 residues. CDR3 nucleotides: TGTGCAAGTCGCTTAGTTCCGTGGGCCTACGAGCAGTACTTC. Amino acids: CASRLVPWAYEQYF.

The rearrangement uses TRBV19 and TRBJ2-2; 10 bases line up with TRBD1. With V trimmed by 2 bases and J by 4 bases, 7 bases remained unmatched. The CDR3 is made up of 17 amino acids. Per the germline V gene, CDR1 is LNHDA and CDR2 is SQIVND (reference sequence). In DNA form, the CDR3 reads TGTGCCAGTAGTATATCCGGGACAGGGGTTTTCACCGGGGAGCTGTTTTTT. Its protein is CASSISGTGVFTGELFF.

The V and J genes are TRBV27 and TRBJ2-7; D is uncertain. CDR1 is MNHEY, CDR2 SMNVEV, per germline (reference sequence). The CDR3 sequence is 14 residues long. V lost 5 bases and J lost 2, with 13 bases in between. CDR3 in DNA: TGTGCCAGCAGTCCATTTTGGTTTACCTACGAGCAGTACTTC. Translating gives CASSPFWFTYEQYF.

The chain joins TRBV27 to TRBJ2-7; 7 bases match TRBD1. The CDR3 runs to 13 residues. The germline V gene has CDR1 MNHEY and CDR2 SMNVEV (reference sequence). The junction had 3 bases not matched to a gene; V was cut back by 3 bases and J by 4 bases. CDR3 DNA sequence: TGTGCCAGCAGTTTCAGGGGGTGGTACGAGCAGTACTTC. Translating it yields CASSFRGWYEQYF.

V usage is TRBV4-2 and J usage is TRBJ2-7; D not resolved. CDR3 length equals 16 residues. Germline CDR1 and CDR2: LGHNA and YNFKEQ. Trimming took off 0 bases at V and 3 bases at J, with 15 bases between the two ends. As DNA, the CDR3 is TGTGCCAGCAGCCAAGATCGTACGGTAGTAGGCTACGAGCAGTACTTC. Residues: CASSQDRTVVGYEQYF.

The chain recombines TRBV10-3 with TRBJ1-1; D call uncertain. The CDR3 spans 13 residues. Deletions cut 3 bases from V and 4 bases from J, with 9 bases between. Germline assignment: CDR1 ENHRY and CDR2 SYGVKD. In DNA, the CDR3 is TGTGCCATCAGTGACCGGTTGGGCACTGAAGCTTTCTTT. Its protein product is CAISDRLGTEAFF.

The rearrangement links TRBV4-3 to TRBJ2-3; TRBD2 matches at 8 bases. From germline, CDR1 is LGHNA and CDR2 YSLEER. V dropped 1 base and J dropped 4; count of bases not matched to a gene: 7. This CDR3 spans 16 amino acids. CDR3 in amino acids: CASSQGSGGRADTQYF. As DNA, the CDR3 is TGCGCCAGCAGCCAAGGGTCGGGAGGGCGGGCAGATACGCAGTATTTT.

The chain combines TRBV9 with TRBJ2-3, with 7 bases lining up with TRBD2. V trimming: 0 bases; J trimming: 4 bases; junction bases outside the gene matches: 5. Germline V CDR1 and CDR2: SGDLS, YYNGEE. This CDR3 spans 15 amino acids. The CDR3 bases are TGTGCCAGCAGCGTAGCTAAGCTAGCGGCAGATACGCAGTATTTT. Encoded protein: CASSVAKLAADTQYF.

The chain joins TRBV7-9 to TRBJ2-1; TRBD2 aligns across 10 bases. This CDR3 is built from 15 residues. Germline values: CDR1 SEHNR, CDR2 FQNEAQ (reference sequence). V gave up 5 bases and J gave up 10 bases; unmatched junction bases: 11. The CDR3 sequence is CASSPPSGRISEQFF. For the CDR3, the DNA is TGTGCCAGCAGCCCCCCTAGCGGGAGAATCTCAGAGCAGTTCTTC.

A single count supports this clone. The junction does not match germline at one end; this may be a read error. The chain carries TRBV5-1 and TRBJ2-2; D gene ambiguous. Germline-derived CDR1 and CDR2 are SGHRS and YFSETQ. This CDR3 is 12 amino acids long. CDR3 amino acids: CATPLGPGELFF. DNA for the CDR3: TGCGCCACCCCGTTGGGTCCCGGTGAGCTGTTTTTT.

The rearrangement uses TRBV27 and TRBJ2-2, with D perhaps TRBD1 (5 bases). CDR1 and CDR2 (germline): MNHEY, SMNVEV (reference sequence). Between the trimmed V and J ends, which lost 5 bases and 0 bases, there was a span of 13 bases. CDR3 length: 16 residues. CDR3 DNA: TGTGCCAGCAGTCCCACAGGAGCTACGAACACCGGGGAGCTGTTTTTT. This sequence encodes CASSPTGATNTGELFF.

The chain recombines TRBV7-6 with TRBJ2-2; the D is unclear. The V end was cut by 5 bases, the J end by 1 base, with 8 bases between. CDR1 and CDR2 (germline): SGHVS, FNYEAQ. The CDR3 extends over 14 amino acids. The CDR3 DNA reads as TGTGCCAGCAGCCGAGACAAGAACACCGGGGAGCTGTTTTTT. It translates to CASSRDKNTGELFF. The full variable domain, completed using reference TRBV7-6 and TRBJ2-2, is GAGVSQSPRYKVTKRGQDVALRCDPISGHVSLYWYRQALGQGPEFLTYFNYEAQQDKSGLPNDRFSAERPEGSISTLTIQRTEQRDSAMYRCASSRDKNTGELFFGEGSRLTVL.

The chain has TRBV19 and TRBJ2-2; D not resolved. The CDR3 runs 16 residues. Between the trimmed V and J ends, which lost 5 bases and 1 base, there was a span of 14 bases. The germline V gene has CDR1 LNHDA and CDR2 SQIVND (reference sequence). Written as DNA, the CDR3 is TGTGCCAGTAGTCCTCCGGACCTGGGGAACACCGGGGAGCTGTTTTTT. Its translation: CASSPPDLGNTGELFF.

This clone was seen a single time. The genes are TRBV29-1 and TRBJ2-1; the D gene is possibly TRBD2 (7 bases). The length of the CDR3 is 12 residues. CDR1 and CDR2 from the germline V gene are SQVTM and ANQGSEA. The V end was cut by 7 bases, the J end by 7 bases, with 14 bases between. The CDR3 reads CSAAEGGNEQFF. CDR3 in DNA: TGCAGCGCGGCGGAGGGGGGGAATGAGCAGTTCTTC.